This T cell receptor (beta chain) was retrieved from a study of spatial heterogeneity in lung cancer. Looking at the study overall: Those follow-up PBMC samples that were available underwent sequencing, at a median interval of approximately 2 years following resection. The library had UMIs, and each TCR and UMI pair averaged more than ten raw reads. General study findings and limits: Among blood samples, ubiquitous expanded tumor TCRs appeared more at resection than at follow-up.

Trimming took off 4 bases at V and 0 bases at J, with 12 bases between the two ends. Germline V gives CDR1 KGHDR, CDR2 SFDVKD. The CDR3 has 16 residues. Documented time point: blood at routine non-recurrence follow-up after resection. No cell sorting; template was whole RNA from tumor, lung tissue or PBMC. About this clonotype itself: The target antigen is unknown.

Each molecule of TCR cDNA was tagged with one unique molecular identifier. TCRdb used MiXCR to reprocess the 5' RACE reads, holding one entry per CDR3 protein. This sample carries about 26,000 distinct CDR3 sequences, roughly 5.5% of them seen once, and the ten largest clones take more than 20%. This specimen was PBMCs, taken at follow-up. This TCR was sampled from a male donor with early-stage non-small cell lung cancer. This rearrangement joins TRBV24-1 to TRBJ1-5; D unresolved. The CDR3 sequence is CATSEGSGNSNQPQHF. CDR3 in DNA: TGTGCCACCAGTGAGGGCAGTGGGAATAGCAATCAGCCCCAGCATTTT.